This TCR beta chain comes out of a study of cytomegalovirus exposure and HLA in healthy donors. Study details: Drawn from HLA-typed donors, tens of millions of unique TCRs were held in an early data release.

Both 60 Vbeta primers and 13 Jbeta primers went into the PCR. The method was immunoSEQ multiplex PCR; TCRdb's version includes in-frame clones alone and lacks a portion of them. In the table there are over 150,000 clones, 65% to 85% of which are singletons. The material sequenced was PBMCs. The source is a woman younger than 30 in good health and CMV-seronegative.

CDR3 DNA sequence: TGTGCCAGCAGCGTCTTCGAGGGAGGCGGGGAGACCCAGTACTTC. This sequence encodes CASSVFEGGGETQYF. The V and J genes are TRBV9 and TRBJ2-5, with D perhaps matching TRBD2 (6 bases). Deletions cut 2 bases from V and 5 bases from J, with 16 bases between. CDR3 size: 15 residues. Looked up from germline, CDR1 is SGDLS and CDR2 is YYNGEE.